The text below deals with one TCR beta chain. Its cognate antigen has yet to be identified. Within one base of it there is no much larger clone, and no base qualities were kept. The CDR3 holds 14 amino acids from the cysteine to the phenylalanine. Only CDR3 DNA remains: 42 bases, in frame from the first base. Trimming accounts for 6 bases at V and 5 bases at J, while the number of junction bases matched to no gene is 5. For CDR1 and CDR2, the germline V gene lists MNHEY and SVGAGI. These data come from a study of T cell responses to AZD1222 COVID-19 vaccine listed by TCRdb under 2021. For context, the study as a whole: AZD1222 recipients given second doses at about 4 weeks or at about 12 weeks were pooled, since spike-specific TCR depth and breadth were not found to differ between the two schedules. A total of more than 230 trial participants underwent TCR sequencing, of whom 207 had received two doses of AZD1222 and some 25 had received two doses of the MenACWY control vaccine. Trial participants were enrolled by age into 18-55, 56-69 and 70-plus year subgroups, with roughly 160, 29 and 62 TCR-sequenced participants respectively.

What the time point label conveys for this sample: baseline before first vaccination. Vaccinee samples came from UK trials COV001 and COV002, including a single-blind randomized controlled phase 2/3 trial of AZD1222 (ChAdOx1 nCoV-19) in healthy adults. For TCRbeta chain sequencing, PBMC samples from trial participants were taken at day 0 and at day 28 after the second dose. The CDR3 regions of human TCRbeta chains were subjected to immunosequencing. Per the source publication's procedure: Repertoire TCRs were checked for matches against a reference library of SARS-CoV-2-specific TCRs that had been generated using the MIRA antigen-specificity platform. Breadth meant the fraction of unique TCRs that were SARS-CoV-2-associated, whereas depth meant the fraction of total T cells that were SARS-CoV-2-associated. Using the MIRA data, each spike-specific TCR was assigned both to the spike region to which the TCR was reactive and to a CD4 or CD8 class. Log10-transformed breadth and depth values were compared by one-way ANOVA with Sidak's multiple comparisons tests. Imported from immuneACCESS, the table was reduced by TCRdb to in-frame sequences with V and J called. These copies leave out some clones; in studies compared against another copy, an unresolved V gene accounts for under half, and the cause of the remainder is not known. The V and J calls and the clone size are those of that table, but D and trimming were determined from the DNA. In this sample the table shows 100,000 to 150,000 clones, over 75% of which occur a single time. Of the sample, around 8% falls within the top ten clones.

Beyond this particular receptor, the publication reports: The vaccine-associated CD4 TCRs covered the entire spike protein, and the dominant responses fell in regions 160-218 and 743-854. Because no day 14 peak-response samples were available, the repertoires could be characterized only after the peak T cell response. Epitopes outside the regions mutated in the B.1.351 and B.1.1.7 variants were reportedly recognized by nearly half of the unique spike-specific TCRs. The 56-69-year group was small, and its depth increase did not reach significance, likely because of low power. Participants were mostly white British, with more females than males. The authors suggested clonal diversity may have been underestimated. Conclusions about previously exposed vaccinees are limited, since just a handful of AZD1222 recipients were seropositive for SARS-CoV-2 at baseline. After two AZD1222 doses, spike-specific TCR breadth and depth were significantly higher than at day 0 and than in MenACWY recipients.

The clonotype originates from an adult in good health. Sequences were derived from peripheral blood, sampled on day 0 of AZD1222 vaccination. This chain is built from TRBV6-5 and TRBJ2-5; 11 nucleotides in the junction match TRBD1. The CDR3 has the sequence CASSAGQGGETQYF. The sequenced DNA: TGTGCCAGCAGCGCGGGACAGGGGGGGGAGACCCAGTACTTC.